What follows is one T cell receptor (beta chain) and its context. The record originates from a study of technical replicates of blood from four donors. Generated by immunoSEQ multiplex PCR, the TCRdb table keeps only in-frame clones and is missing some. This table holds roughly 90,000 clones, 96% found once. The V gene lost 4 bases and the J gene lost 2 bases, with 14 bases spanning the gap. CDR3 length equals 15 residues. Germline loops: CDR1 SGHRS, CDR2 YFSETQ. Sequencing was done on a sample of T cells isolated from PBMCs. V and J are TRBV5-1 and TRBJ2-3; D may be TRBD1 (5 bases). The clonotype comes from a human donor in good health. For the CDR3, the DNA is TGCGCCAGCAGCGCAGGAGTGACAGTCACAGATACGCAGTATTTT. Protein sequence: CASSAGVTVTDTQYF.